Shown below are 10 T cell receptor beta chains from a single sample sequenced in a study of blood T cell repertoires in COVID-19. Clones were sequenced by immunoSEQ multiplex PCR, and TCRdb holds only the in-frame ones, with some missing. Counted here are 200,000 to 250,000 clones, around nine tenths occurring once; the ten biggest clones make up more than 6.5%. The sample was peripheral blood. The receptors originated from a woman in her 70s with active or convalescent COVID-19.

The genes are TRBV9 and TRBJ2-3; possible D gene TRBD2, 5 bases. This CDR3 is 16 amino acids long. The V gene's germline CDR1 is SGDLS and CDR2 YYNGEE. The V and J ends lost 0 bases and 2 bases respectively, with 13 bases between them. CDR3 region: CASSVGSARITDTQYF. The CDR3 DNA sequence: TGTGCCAGCAGCGTAGGTAGCGCACGTATCACAGATACGCAGTATTTT.

The rearrangement links TRBV7-9 to TRBJ1-2; TRBD1 aligns across 7 bases. V lost 2 bases, J lost 1 base, and 13 bases stayed unmatched. From germline, CDR1 is SEHNR and CDR2 FQNEAQ (reference sequence). The CDR3 loop spans 18 amino acids. The CDR3 is CASSLTSTGGGDNYGYTF. CDR3 coding DNA: TGTGCCAGCAGCTTAACCTCGACTGGAGGGGGCGATAACTATGGCTACACCTTC.

V is TRBV5-6 and J is TRBJ2-7; 9 bases align to TRBD1. The ends lost 3 bases at V and 5 bases at J; junction bases unmatched: 15. Germline V CDR1 and CDR2: SGHDT, YYEEEE. The CDR3 is made up of 17 amino acids. The CDR3 spells CASSYTPYPGQGDEQYF. Here the CDR3 DNA reads TGTGCCAGCAGCTACACACCCTACCCGGGACAGGGAGACGAGCAGTACTTC.

The rearrangement joins TRBV10-3 to TRBJ1-1, with D perhaps matching TRBD1 (6 bases). From germline, CDR1 is ENHRY and CDR2 SYGVKD. The CDR3 runs to 13 residues. V was pared by 8 bases and J by 1 base, with 11 bases between. The CDR3 DNA is TGTGCCATCCTCGAACAGGGGAACACTGAAGCTTTCTTT. Amino acid sequence: CAILEQGNTEAFF.

This sequence joins TRBV5-1 and TRBJ2-1; 9 bases agree with TRBD1. Germline-derived CDR1 and CDR2 are SGHRS and YFSETQ. Trimming removed 2 bases from V and 7 bases from J; junction bases left unmatched: 7. The CDR3 is 15 residues long. CDR3 in amino acids: CASSLQGALGNEQFF. Written as DNA, the CDR3 is TGCGCCAGCAGCTTACAGGGGGCGCTTGGTAATGAGCAGTTCTTC.

The J gene is TRBJ1-2, the V gene TRBV12-5; 8 bases are a match to TRBD1. The J segment lost 3 bases and the V segment lost 0 bases, leaving 12 bases of the junction unmatched. Per the germline V gene, CDR1 is LGHNT and CDR2 is FRNRAP. The CDR3 is 18 residues long. The CDR3 region is CASGLVPMTGDSDYGYTF. DNA of the CDR3: TGTGCTAGTGGTTTGGTACCGATGACAGGGGATTCGGACTATGGCTACACCTTC.

This clone showed up just a few times. The rearrangement uses TRBV3-1 (or the pseudogene TRBV3-2) and TRBJ1-1, with D possibly being TRBD1 (5 bases). The CDR3 sequence is 12 residues long. V lost 5 bases and J lost 1, with 5 bases in between. CDR1 is LGHDT, CDR2 YNNKEL, per germline (reference sequence). The CDR3 loop is CASSTGNTEAFF. The DNA for the CDR3 is TGTGCCAGCAGCACAGGGAACACTGAAGCTTTCTTT.

The gene calls are TRBV18 and TRBJ2-5; the D gene is possibly TRBD1 (5 bases). Per germline, CDR1 KGHSH and CDR2 LQKENI. This CDR3 is 16 amino acids long. The germline V and J ends were trimmed by 2 bases and 3 bases, with 16 bases remaining between them. The CDR3 protein is CASSPGALEKKETQYF. CDR3 nucleotide sequence: TGTGCCAGCTCACCAGGGGCCCTCGAGAAAAAAGAGACCCAGTACTTC.

The chain carries TRBV11-2 and TRBJ1-5; 7 nucleotides align to TRBD1. The CDR3 spans 15 residues. J gave up 2 bases and V 4 bases, and 5 bases lay outside the gene matches. From germline, CDR1 is SGHAT and CDR2 FQNNGV. CDR3 amino acids: CASSSRGVGNQPQHF. CDR3 coding DNA: TGTGCCAGCAGCTCCAGGGGGGTTGGCAATCAGCCCCAGCATTTT. The full variable domain, its missing parts supplied by reference TRBV11-2 and TRBJ1-5, is EAGVAQSPRYKIIEKRQSVAFWCNPISGHATLYWYQQILGQGPKLLIQFQNNGVVDDSQLPKDRFSAERLKGVDSTLKIQPAKLEDSAVYLCASSSRGVGNQPQHFGDGTRLSIL.

This chain links TRBV25-1 with TRBJ1-1; D is uncertain. Germline-derived CDR1 and CDR2 are MGHDK and SYGVNS. Trimming stripped 0 bases from V and 2 bases from J, with 10 bases between. The CDR3 sequence is 15 residues long. CDR3 sequence reads: CASSEYGQVNTEAFF. In DNA, the CDR3 is TGTGCCAGCAGTGAATATGGGCAGGTAAACACTGAAGCTTTCTTT.